This passage covers 27 T cell receptor beta chains from one sample sequenced in a study of shared clonotypes between healthy human individuals. Libraries were prepared by immunoSEQ multiplex PCR; TCRdb keeps only in-frame clonotypes and omits some of them. The top ten hold 12% of the sample, which has some 480,000 clones, about 80% seen once. The sequencing input was PBMCs. The receptor source for this set is a woman aged 40 to 55 in good health. Some clones in this sample may be carry-over from other donors' samples.

CDR3 in DNA: TGTGCCAGCAGTTTGAGGGGGACAGGGGCGGGGGACACTGAAGCTTTCTTT. It encodes CASSLRGTGAGDTEAFF. The chain is built from TRBV27 and TRBJ1-1, with 10 positions matching TRBD1. J gave up 3 bases and V 3 bases, and 10 bases lay outside the gene matches. The CDR3 runs 17 residues. Germline CDR1 reads MNHEY; CDR2 reads SMNVEV (reference sequence).

V is TRBV7-2 and J is TRBJ2-7; D uncertain. This CDR3 region has 14 residues. Germline CDR1 is SGHTA and CDR2 is FQGNSA. Trimming removed 3 bases at V and 5 bases at J, with 14 bases between. The CDR3 is CASSLGNAPNEQYF. The CDR3 DNA reads as TGTGCCAGCAGCTTGGGAAACGCGCCGAACGAGCAGTACTTC. Supplemented by reference TRBV7-2 and TRBJ2-7, the full variable domain reads GAGVSQSPSNKVTEKGKDVELRCDPISGHTALYWYRQSLGQGLEFLIYFQGNSAPDKSGLPSDRFSAERTGGSVSTLTIQRTQQEDSAVYLCASSLGNAPNEQYFGPGTRLTVT.

This clone has only a few counts. The limits of the CDR3 on the DNA are not certain, so only TCRdb's listed CDR3 is given. The chain employs TRBV28 and TRBJ1-6. The CDR3 extends over 15 residues, inclusive of both ends. Per germline, CDR1 MDHEN and CDR2 SYDVKM. The CDR3 region is CASSLDKAGNSPLHF.

This chain joins TRBV5-1 and TRBJ2-2; possible D gene TRBD1, 6 bases. CDR3 length: 15 residues. From germline, CDR1 is SGHRS and CDR2 YFSETQ. V was shortened by 2 bases and J by 2 bases, with 10 bases between the two germline ends. The CDR3 spells CASSFRTVNTGELFF. The CDR3 coding sequence is TGCGCCAGCAGCTTTAGGACAGTCAACACCGGGGAGCTGTTTTTT.

This clone was found a few times. The chain carries TRBV30 and TRBJ2-1; possibly TRBD2 for D (6 bases). Between the trimmed V and J ends, which lost 2 bases and 2 bases, there was a span of 13 bases. The CDR3 spans 15 residues. CDR1 and CDR2 (germline): GTSNPN, SVGIG (reference sequence). CDR3 protein: CAWSSLAPTYNEQFF. The DNA for the CDR3 is TGTGCCTGGAGTTCGCTAGCGCCAACCTACAATGAGCAGTTCTTC.

The rearrangement uses TRBV29-1 and TRBJ1-4; D is unresolved. The germline CDR1 and CDR2 sequences are SQVTM and ANQGSEA. V was shortened by 7 bases and J by 4 bases, with 10 bases between the two germline ends. The CDR3 is 12 amino acids. For the CDR3, the DNA is TGCAGCGCGGGCAGTGGTAATGAAAAACTGTTTTTT. Its protein product is CSAGSGNEKLFF. The variable domain in full, with the rest retrieved from reference TRBV29-1 and TRBJ1-4, is SAVISQKPSRDICQRGTSLTIQCQVDSQVTMMFWYRQQPGQSLTLIATANQGSEATYESGFVIDKFPISRPNLTFSTLTVSNMSPEDSSIYLCSAGSGNEKLFFGSGTQLSVL.

The count of this clone is one. The chain has TRBV28 and TRBJ2-1; D not certain. CDR3 size: 16 residues. V lost 3 bases and J 0 bases, leaving 12 bases between the germline ends. Germline CDR1 is MDHEN and CDR2 is SYDVKM. CDR3 sequence (DNA): TGTGCCAGCAGTTTCATTAGTTTAGGCTCCTACAATGAGCAGTTCTTC. Translated: CASSFISLGSYNEQFF.

The rearrangement joins TRBV15 to TRBJ2-2; 7 bases line up with TRBD1. The CDR3 has 14 amino acids. Trimming cost V 1 base and J 6 bases; bases outside gene matches: 2. Germline V gene sequence: CDR1 LNHNV, CDR2 YYDKDF (reference sequence). In nucleotides, the CDR3 is TGTGCCACCAGCAGAGGGCAGGGGGCCGGGGAGCTGTTTTTT. Translated, it gives CATSRGQGAGELFF.

The gene calls are TRBV19 and TRBJ2-7; TRBD2 matches 13 bases. The V gene end was trimmed by 4 bases and the J gene end by 7 bases; junction bases not matched to a gene: 4. The CDR3 length is 14 residues. Per the germline V gene, CDR1 is LNHDA and CDR2 is SQIVND (reference sequence). The CDR3 here is CASSTPGLAGEQYF. CDR3 DNA: TGTGCCAGTAGTACGCCGGGACTAGCGGGAGAGCAGTACTTC.

The chain has TRBV18 and TRBJ2-5; D call uncertain. Germline CDR1 and CDR2: KGHSH and LQKENI. The CDR3 is 13 residues long. The germline V and J ends were trimmed by 4 bases and 1 base, with 7 bases remaining between them. CDR3 nucleotides: TGTGCCAGCTCACTAGGCCGCCAAGAGACCCAGTACTTC. Protein sequence: CASSLGRQETQYF.

This clone has a handful of counts. This chain connects TRBV5-1 to TRBJ1-1; D ambiguous. The CDR3 covers 12 residues. V lost 4 bases, J lost 2 bases, and 6 bases lay in between. Germline CDR1 and CDR2: SGHRS and YFSETQ. In DNA, the CDR3 is TGCGCCAGCAGCGAGGGAAACACTGAAGCTTTCTTT. Residues: CASSEGNTEAFF.

As to this clone: The sample holds other DNA sequences that translate to the same CDR3. V is TRBV7-3 and J is TRBJ2-2; D is ambiguous. The CDR3 loop spans 14 amino acids. CDR1 is SGHTA, CDR2 FQGTGA, per germline. Trimming removed 1 base from V and 2 bases from J, with 5 bases in between. The CDR3 nucleotides are TGTGCCAGCAGCTTAAATAGAAACACCGGGGAGCTGTTTTTT. Protein sequence: CASSLNRNTGELFF.

Points on this clone: Other DNA variants within this sample encode the same CDR3. The CDR3 loop is CASSGGQGGTEAFF. The CDR3 DNA is TGCGCCAGCAGCGGCGGACAGGGCGGCACTGAAGCTTTCTTT. The chain recombines TRBV5-1 with TRBJ1-1, with 8 bases matching TRBD1. Per the germline V gene, CDR1 is SGHRS and CDR2 is YFSETQ. The CDR3 sequence is 14 residues long. The junction had 6 bases not matched to a gene; V was cut back by 4 bases and J by 4 bases.

The chain employs TRBV28 and TRBJ1-2, with TRBD1 matching over 7 bases. J gave up 2 bases and V 0 bases, and 12 bases lay outside the gene matches. CDR3 length equals 18 residues. The germline V gene encodes CDR1 MDHEN and CDR2 SYDVKM. CDR3 DNA: TGTGCCAGCAGTTTATGGACCCCCCGACAGGGCCCCAACTATGGCTACACCTTC. Its translation is CASSLWTPRQGPNYGYTF.

V is TRBV30 and J is TRBJ1-2; 8 positions match TRBD1. Germline V gives CDR1 GTSNPN, CDR2 SVGIG (reference sequence). V dropped 0 bases and J dropped 7; count of bases not matched to a gene: 4. The CDR3 covers 13 residues. The CDR3 DNA reads as TGTGCCTGGAGTGTTTTACAGGGGGTTGGCTACACCTTC. Its translation: CAWSVLQGVGYTF.

The chain links TRBV19 to TRBJ1-1; D unclear. The length of the CDR3 is 14 residues. Looked up from germline, CDR1 is LNHDA and CDR2 is SQIVND (reference sequence). Trimming cost V 7 bases and J 0 bases, with 12 bases left between them. CDR3 loop: CASKWGAMNTEAFF. The DNA of the CDR3 is TGTGCCAGTAAATGGGGAGCTATGAACACTGAAGCTTTCTTT.

The chain couples TRBV2 to TRBJ2-2; a weak D match, TRBD2 (5 bases). This CDR3 comprises 15 residues. Trimming left V 4 bases short and J 0 bases short, with 9 bases between. Germline CDR1 and CDR2: SNHLY and FYNNEI. For the CDR3, the DNA is TGTGCCAGCAGTGTCGGACTCGCGAACACCGGGGAGCTGTTTTTT. Translation: CASSVGLANTGELFF.

This clone was seen a few times. V usage is TRBV2 and J usage is TRBJ2-1, with TRBD1 matching over 8 bases. Germline CDR1 and CDR2: SNHLY and FYNNEI. V shed 7 bases, J shed 2 bases, and the junction held 7 bases outside the gene matches. CDR3 size: 15 residues. The chain's CDR3 is CASTLDRGTYNEQFF. The DNA of the CDR3 is TGTGCCAGCACCCTAGACAGGGGAACCTACAATGAGCAGTTCTTC.

V is TRBV28 and J is TRBJ1-2; 7 positions match TRBD1. Germline V gene sequence: CDR1 MDHEN, CDR2 SYDVKM. The CDR3 is made up of 11 amino acids. J was trimmed by 9 bases and V by 9 bases; bases with no gene match: 7. The CDR3, as DNA: TGTGCCAGTAGGACAGGTCCTCGCTACACCTTC. It encodes CASRTGPRYTF.

This clone was seen only once. The V call is TRBV28, the J call TRBJ2-2; D may be TRBD1 (6 bases). Trimming took off 2 bases at V and 7 bases at J, with 11 bases between the two ends. The germline gives CDR1 MDHEN, CDR2 SYDVKM. The CDR3 totals 14 residues. CDR3 coding DNA: TGTGCCAGCAGTTTACCCAGGGGTGTCGGGGAGCTGTTTTTT. Translating it yields CASSLPRGVGELFF.

The chain links TRBV10-3 to TRBJ1-1, with 7 bases identical to TRBD1. The CDR3 spans 11 residues. CDR1 ENHRY and CDR2 SYGVKD come from the germline V gene. The V segment lost 11 bases and the J segment 5 bases; nucleotides outside the gene matches: 5. The CDR3 loop reads CAVQGRTEAFF. The CDR3 DNA reads as TGTGCCGTACAGGGGAGGACTGAAGCTTTCTTT.

To note about this clone: A far larger clone is one base from this, pointing to a likely read error. The chain couples TRBV10-2 to TRBJ2-7; D gene uncertain. The CDR3 has 14 residues. Germline assignment: CDR1 WSHSY and CDR2 SAAADI. The CDR3 is CASSERGSGYEQCF. In DNA, the CDR3 is TGCGCCAGCAGTGAACGAGGATCGGGCTACGAGCAGTGCTTC.

This clone appeared a few times. The gene calls are TRBV5-1 and TRBJ1-4; the D is unclear. The CDR3 is 14 residues long. V lost 5 bases, J lost 2 bases, and 10 bases lay in between. Germline loops: CDR1 SGHRS, CDR2 YFSETQ. This chain's CDR3 is CASSPGPTNEKLFF. The CDR3 region has the DNA TGCGCCAGCAGTCCTGGACCGACTAATGAAAAACTGTTTTTT.

The gene calls are TRBV30 and TRBJ2-7, with TRBD1 identical over 8 bases. Germline CDR1 and CDR2: GTSNPN and SVGIG (reference sequence). The CDR3 is 13 residues long. V trimming: 3 bases; J trimming: 3 bases; junction bases outside the gene matches: 4. For the CDR3, the DNA is TGTGCCTGGAGACGGACAGGGCACTACGAGCAGTACTTC. Translation: CAWRRTGHYEQYF.

The chain combines TRBV9 with TRBJ1-1; 9 bases line up with TRBD1. The CDR3 loop spans 18 amino acids. The germline CDR1 and CDR2 sequences are SGDLS and YYNGEE. V lost 0 bases to trimming and J lost 4 bases; unmatched junction nucleotides: 13. The CDR3 loop reads CASSVGMGQGGIGTEAFF. The CDR3 DNA sequence: TGTGCCAGCAGCGTAGGGATGGGACAGGGAGGAATCGGCACTGAAGCTTTCTTT.

The sample holds one count of this clone. The chain combines TRBV28 with TRBJ1-1, with 7 bases lining up with TRBD1. The CDR3 extends over 17 amino acids. After removal of 4 bases from V and 0 bases from J, the junction contained 11 bases not matched to a gene. The germline CDR1 and CDR2 sequences are MDHEN and SYDVKM. CDR3 amino acids: CASSSGRQGYMNTEAFF. CDR3 bases: TGTGCCAGCAGTTCCGGTAGACAGGGTTACATGAACACTGAAGCTTTCTTT.

The chain links TRBV6-4 to TRBJ2-1, with 7 bases fitting TRBD2. CDR3 length: 13 amino acids. Losses at the gene ends were 5 bases for V and 7 bases for J; bases not matched to a gene: 5. From germline, CDR1 is MRHNA and CDR2 SNTAGT. CDR3 residues: CASSSGESNEQFF. Here the CDR3 DNA reads TGTGCCAGCAGTAGCGGGGAAAGTAATGAGCAGTTCTTC.